This T cell receptor (beta chain) was recovered during a study of shared clonotypes between healthy human individuals. General observations from the study: Richness estimates generally favored naive over memory subsets. Clonotype sharing among donors was expected to depend on sequencing depth. Some clonotypes were shared by all four sorted-subset donors, while others were not shared. The non-shared ones had lower generation probabilities than the shared ones.

Splitting of CD4+ cells produced CD45RA+ naive and CD45RA-negative memory subsets. Note on this clone: As yet, its antigen is unknown.

V was trimmed by 3 bases and J by 3 bases, leaving 12 bases between them. The CDR3 has 15 amino acids. CDR1 and CDR2 (germline): MGHDK, SYGVNS. Profiling relied on immunoSEQ multiplex PCR, and the TCRdb table lists in-frame clones only, not all of them. The repertoire has about 1 million clones, approximately 80% of them found once; the top ten carry under 0.65%. The rearrangement links TRBV25-1 to TRBJ2-1; possible D gene TRBD2, 5 bases. The sample comprised memory CD4+ T cells from PBMCs. Subset given: CD45RA-negative fraction. The receptor was isolated from a man younger than 35 in good health. Some clones in this sample may be carry-over from other donors' samples. CDR3 sequence (DNA): TGTGCCAGCAGTGACAGGCGGGCTGGCTACAATGAGCAGTTCTTC. This codes for CASSDRRAGYNEQFF.